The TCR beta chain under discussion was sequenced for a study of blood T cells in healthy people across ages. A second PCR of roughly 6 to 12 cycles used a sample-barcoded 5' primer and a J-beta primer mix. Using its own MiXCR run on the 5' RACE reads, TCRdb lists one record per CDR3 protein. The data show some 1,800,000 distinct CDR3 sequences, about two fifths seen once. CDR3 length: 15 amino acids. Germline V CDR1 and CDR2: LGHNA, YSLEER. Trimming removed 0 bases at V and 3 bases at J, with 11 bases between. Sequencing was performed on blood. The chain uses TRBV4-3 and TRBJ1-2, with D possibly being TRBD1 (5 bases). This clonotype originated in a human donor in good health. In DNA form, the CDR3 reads TGCGCCAGCAGCCAAGAACGCGGAGGGGACTATGGCTACACCTTC. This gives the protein CASSQERGGDYGYTF.